The 8 T cell receptor beta chains presented below share a single source sample, sequenced in a study of identical twins. TCRdb reprocessed the 5' RACE reads with MiXCR, giving one entry per CDR3 protein. The data contain about 660,000 distinct CDR3 sequences, more than 6.5% of them seen just once; the ten biggest clones take up roughly 0.9%. The same sample was also used in a study of yellow fever vaccine responses in identical twins.

The specimen was PBMCs. The receptors were sampled from a woman younger than 35 in good health.

This clonotype was seen more than once but under ten times. The chain combines TRBV27 with TRBJ2-3, with 9 positions matching TRBD2. The CDR3 is 18 amino acids. Germline lookup yields CDR1 MNHEY and CDR2 SMNVEV (reference sequence). V shed 5 bases, J shed 2 bases, and the junction held 14 bases outside the gene matches. The CDR3 region has the DNA TGTGCCAGCAGTACGTTGGGAGCGGGAGGCCCCCACACAGATACGCAGTATTTT. Translating it yields CASSTLGAGGPHTDTQYF.

There are many counts of this clonotype. This chain uses TRBV5-1 with TRBJ2-7; 9 positions agree with TRBD1. This CDR3 has 15 amino acids. Germline V gene lookup returns CDR1 SGHRS and CDR2 YFSETQ. V lost 3 bases and J lost 6; bases outside the gene matches: 10. CDR3 coding DNA: TGCGCCAGCAGCTCCACAAATACAGGGGGCGTCGAGCAGTACTTC. Encoded protein: CASSSTNTGGVEQYF.

This clonotype was seen a few times. The chain links TRBV6-2 or TRBV6-3 to TRBJ1-5; 9 bases are shared with TRBD1. CDR1 and CDR2 (germline): MNHEY, SVGEGT. After removal of 2 bases from V and 2 bases from J, the junction contained 10 bases not matched to a gene. CDR3 size: 18 residues. CDR3 protein: CASSYHRTGVVGNQPQHF. CDR3 nucleotide sequence: TGTGCCAGCAGTTACCATCGGACAGGGGTTGTTGGCAATCAGCCCCAGCATTTT.

Only a few counts were recorded for this clonotype. The chain links TRBV29-1 to TRBJ2-7; 12 nucleotides match TRBD1. Trimming cost V 7 bases and J 6 bases; bases outside gene matches: 7. Germline CDR1 reads SQVTM; CDR2 reads ANQGSEA. The CDR3 loop spans 13 amino acids. The CDR3 region has the DNA TGCAGCGCCGGGGACAGGGGGCGACTCGAGCAGTACTTC. This translates into CSAGDRGRLEQYF.

This clonotype was picked up a small number of times. The chain carries TRBV27 and TRBJ2-7; D is undetermined. The germline CDR1 and CDR2 sequences are MNHEY and SMNVEV (reference sequence). The CDR3 is 14 residues long. V dropped 5 bases and J dropped 4 bases, with 15 bases sitting between them. In DNA form, the CDR3 reads TGTGCCAGCAGTCCGGCAGGTGGGTTATACGAGCAGTACTTC. Its protein is CASSPAGGLYEQYF.

The rearrangement joins TRBV5-6 to TRBJ2-5, with D perhaps TRBD1 (6 bases). Germline CDR1 SGHDT, CDR2 YYEEEE. The ends were cut back, 0 bases at V and 5 bases at J, with 11 bases in the middle. The CDR3 loop spans 14 amino acids. The CDR3 nucleotides read TGTGCCAGCAGCTTGGGTACAGGGTCCGAGACCCAGTACTTC. Protein product: CASSLGTGSETQYF.

This clonotype was seen at least ten times. This chain joins TRBV7-9 and TRBJ1-1, with 9 bases that match TRBD1. Germline CDR1 is SEHNR and CDR2 is FQNEAQ (reference sequence). This CDR3 is 15 amino acids long. The J segment lost 0 bases and the V segment lost 4 bases, leaving 3 bases of the junction unmatched. The CDR3 reads CASSSGDRVNTEAFF. The CDR3 region has the DNA TGTGCCAGCAGCTCCGGGGACAGGGTGAACACTGAAGCTTTCTTT.

The V call is TRBV24-1, the J call TRBJ2-5; weak D call: TRBD1 (5 bases). Per the germline V gene, CDR1 is KGHDR and CDR2 is SFDVKD. The CDR3 is 15 residues long. The V and J ends lost 1 base and 1 base respectively, with 9 bases between them. CDR3 coding DNA: TGTGCCACCAGTGATTTCGCCAGGGCCCAAGAGACCCAGTACTTC. Its protein is CATSDFARAQETQYF.